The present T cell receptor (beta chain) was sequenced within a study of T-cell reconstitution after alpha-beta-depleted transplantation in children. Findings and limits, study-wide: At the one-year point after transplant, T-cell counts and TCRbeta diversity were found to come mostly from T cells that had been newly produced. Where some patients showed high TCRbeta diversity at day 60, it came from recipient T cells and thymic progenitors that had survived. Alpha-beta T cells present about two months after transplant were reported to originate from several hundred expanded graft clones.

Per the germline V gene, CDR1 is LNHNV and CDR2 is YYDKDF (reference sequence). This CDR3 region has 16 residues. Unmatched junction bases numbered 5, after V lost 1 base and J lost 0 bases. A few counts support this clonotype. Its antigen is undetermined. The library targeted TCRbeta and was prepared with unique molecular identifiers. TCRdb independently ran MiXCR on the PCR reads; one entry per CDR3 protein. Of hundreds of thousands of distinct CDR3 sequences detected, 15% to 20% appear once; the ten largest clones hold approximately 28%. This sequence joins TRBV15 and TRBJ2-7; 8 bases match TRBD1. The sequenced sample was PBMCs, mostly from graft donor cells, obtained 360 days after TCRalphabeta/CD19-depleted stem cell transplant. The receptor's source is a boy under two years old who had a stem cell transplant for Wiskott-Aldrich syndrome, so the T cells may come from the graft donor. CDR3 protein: CATSRVGRGHSYEQYF. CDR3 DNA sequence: TGTGCCACCAGCAGAGTGGGCAGGGGGCACTCCTACGAGCAGTACTTC. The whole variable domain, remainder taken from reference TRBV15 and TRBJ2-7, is DAMVIQNPRYQVTQFGKPVTLSCSQTLNHNVMYWYQQKSSQAPKLLFHYYDKDFNNEADTPDNFQSRRPNTSFCFLDIRSPGLGDTAMYLCATSRVGRGHSYEQYFGPGTRLTVT.